The rows below give T cell receptor beta chains drawn from one sample of a study of T cell responses to AZD1222 COVID-19 vaccine. Libraries were prepared by immunoSEQ multiplex PCR; TCRdb keeps only in-frame clonotypes and omits some of them. This sample yields 130,000 or so clones, of which around 85% are seen a single time; less than 10% belongs to the top ten. Sequenced here: peripheral blood, sampled on day 0 of AZD1222 vaccination. These receptor sequences come from an adult in good health. CDR3s include the opening cysteine and the closing phenylalanine or tryptophan. D genes are given only for firm matches. Clone sizes are given selectively: once, few, many, or a class where the clone is expanded.

j_gene: TRBJ2-1
d_gene: .
v_gene: TRBV6-4
abundance: once
len: 15
CDR3aa: CASATRGDSYNEQFF
CDR3nt: TGTGCCAGCGCTACCAGGGGCGATTCCTACAATGAGCAGTTCTTC

j_gene: TRBJ1-3
d_gene: TRBD1
v_gene: TRBV5-4
abundance: few
len: 17
CDR3aa: CASSLAGRGASGNTIYF
CDR3nt: TGTGCCAGCAGCTTGGCGGGCAGGGGGGCCTCTGGAAACACCATATATTTT

j_gene: TRBJ2-2
d_gene: .
v_gene: TRBV28
abundance: .
len: 15
CDR3aa: CASSSGHGYTGELFF
CDR3nt: TGTGCCAGCAGTTCGGGACACGGATACACCGGGGAGCTGTTTTTT

j_gene: TRBJ2-2
d_gene: .
v_gene: TRBV28
abundance: .
len: 15
CDR3aa: CASRHSVGDTGELFF
CDR3nt: TGTGCCAGCAGGCACTCTGTAGGAGACACCGGGGAGCTGTTTTTT

j_gene: TRBJ2-1
d_gene: .
v_gene: TRBV11-2
abundance: .
len: 16
CDR3aa: CASSMYRDPSYNEQFF
CDR3nt: TGTGCCAGCAGCATGTACAGGGATCCGAGCTACAATGAGCAGTTCTTC

j_gene: TRBJ2-2
d_gene: .
v_gene: TRBV7-3
abundance: few
len: 13
CDR3aa: CASSLMGTGELFF
CDR3nt: TGTGCCAGCAGCTTAATGGGCACCGGGGAGCTGTTTTTT

j_gene: TRBJ1-1
d_gene: TRBD1
v_gene: TRBV5-4
abundance: few
len: 16
CDR3aa: CASSLGPGQLNTEAFF
CDR3nt: TGTGCCAGCAGCTTGGGCCCGGGACAGCTGAACACTGAAGCTTTCTTT

j_gene: TRBJ2-1
d_gene: .
v_gene: TRBV24-1
abundance: .
len: 13
CDR3aa: CATSPSAVDEQFF
CDR3nt: TGTGCCACCAGTCCTTCGGCTGTCGATGAGCAGTTCTTC

j_gene: TRBJ2-5
d_gene: .
v_gene: TRBV19
abundance: .
len: 15
CDR3aa: CASNGQGTSQETQYF
CDR3nt: TGTGCCAGTAACGGACAAGGGACATCCCAAGAGACCCAGTACTTC

j_gene: TRBJ1-5
d_gene: TRBD1
v_gene: TRBV30
abundance: .
len: 14
CDR3aa: CAWSVGTDNQPQHF
CDR3nt: TGTGCCTGGAGTGTAGGGACAGATAACCAGCCCCAGCATTTT

j_gene: TRBJ1-1
d_gene: .
v_gene: TRBV18
abundance: .
len: 15
CDR3aa: CASSPLGNRGAEAFF
CDR3nt: TGTGCCAGCTCACCACTGGGGAATAGGGGAGCTGAAGCTTTCTTT

j_gene: TRBJ1-5
d_gene: TRBD1
v_gene: TRBV20-1
abundance: .
len: 17
CDR3aa: CSASVPKGQEFNQPQHF
CDR3nt: TGCAGTGCTAGTGTCCCTAAGGGACAGGAGTTCAATCAGCCCCAGCATTTT

j_gene: TRBJ2-5
d_gene: .
v_gene: TRBV18
abundance: .
len: 14
CDR3aa: CASSPAGSQETQYF
CDR3nt: TGTGCCAGCTCACCGGCGGGATCCCAAGAGACCCAGTACTTC

j_gene: TRBJ1-6
d_gene: .
v_gene: TRBV5-6
abundance: few
len: 13
CDR3aa: CASSSGHNSPLHF
CDR3nt: TGTGCCAGCAGCTCGGGACATAATTCACCCCTCCACTTT

j_gene: TRBJ1-1
d_gene: TRBD1
v_gene: TRBV9
abundance: .
len: 19
CDR3aa: CASSLITGVAEGKNTEAFF
CDR3nt: TGTGCCAGCAGCTTAATTACAGGGGTTGCAGAGGGAAAGAACACTGAAGCTTTCTTT

j_gene: TRBJ2-7
d_gene: TRBD2
v_gene: TRBV10-3
abundance: .
len: 14
CDR3aa: CAIKRTSATGGQYF
CDR3nt: TGTGCCATCAAGAGAACTAGCGCCACTGGCGGGCAGTACTTC

j_gene: TRBJ2-7
d_gene: .
v_gene: TRBV2
abundance: .
len: 11
CDR3aa: CASTNLHEQYF
CDR3nt: TGTGCCAGCACTAACCTCCACGAGCAGTACTTC

j_gene: TRBJ2-2
d_gene: TRBD2
v_gene: TRBV4-2
abundance: .
len: 14
CDR3aa: CASRLAGGTGELFF
CDR3nt: TGTGCCAGCCGACTAGCGGGGGGTACCGGGGAGCTGTTTTTT

j_gene: TRBJ2-7
d_gene: .
v_gene: TRBV9
abundance: .
len: 16
CDR3aa: CASSVGEDAPNYEQYF
CDR3nt: TGTGCCAGCAGCGTAGGGGAGGATGCACCCAACTACGAGCAGTACTTC

j_gene: TRBJ2-2
d_gene: TRBD1
v_gene: TRBV6-5
abundance: .
len: 14
CDR3aa: CASSSGGQGGELFF
CDR3nt: TGTGCCAGCAGTTCAGGGGGCCAAGGCGGGGAGCTGTTTTTT

j_gene: TRBJ1-2
d_gene: TRBD1
v_gene: TRBV18
abundance: .
len: 13
CDR3aa: CASSPDRNYGYTF
CDR3nt: TGTGCCAGCTCACCGGACAGGAACTATGGCTACACCTTC